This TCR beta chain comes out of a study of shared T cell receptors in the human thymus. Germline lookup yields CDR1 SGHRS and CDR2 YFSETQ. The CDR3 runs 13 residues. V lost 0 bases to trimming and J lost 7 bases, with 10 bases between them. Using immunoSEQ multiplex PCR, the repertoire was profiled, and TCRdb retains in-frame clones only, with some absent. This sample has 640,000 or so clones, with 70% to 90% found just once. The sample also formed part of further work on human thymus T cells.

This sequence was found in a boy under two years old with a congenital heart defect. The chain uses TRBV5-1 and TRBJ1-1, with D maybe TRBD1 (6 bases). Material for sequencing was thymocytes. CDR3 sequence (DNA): TGCGCCAGCAGCTTGGTAGGGGGGGGTGAAGCTTTCTTT. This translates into CASSLVGGGEAFF.